This TCR beta chain was identified during a study of cytomegalovirus exposure and HLA in healthy donors. Primers: 60 Vbeta forward and 13 Jbeta reverse. Measured with immunoSEQ multiplex PCR; TCRdb has only the in-frame clones, and not every one. The sample records around 170,000 clones, 70% to 85% being singletons. Remarks on this clone: What it binds is not known.

The J segment lost 2 bases and the V segment lost 10 bases, leaving 7 bases of the junction unmatched. The CDR3 is 13 amino acids. Germline V lookup: CDR1 MNHEY, CDR2 SVGAGI. Study results and limitations: TCR beta sequences reportedly predicted most subjects' HLA-A and HLA-B alleles accurately.

This TCR came from a male donor in good health and CMV-seronegative. The chain employs TRBV6-5 and TRBJ1-1; 7 nucleotides align to TRBD1. Sample: PBMCs. The CDR3 DNA is TGTGCCACAAAGACAGGGCGAAACACTGAAGCTTTCTTT. Translated: CATKTGRNTEAFF.